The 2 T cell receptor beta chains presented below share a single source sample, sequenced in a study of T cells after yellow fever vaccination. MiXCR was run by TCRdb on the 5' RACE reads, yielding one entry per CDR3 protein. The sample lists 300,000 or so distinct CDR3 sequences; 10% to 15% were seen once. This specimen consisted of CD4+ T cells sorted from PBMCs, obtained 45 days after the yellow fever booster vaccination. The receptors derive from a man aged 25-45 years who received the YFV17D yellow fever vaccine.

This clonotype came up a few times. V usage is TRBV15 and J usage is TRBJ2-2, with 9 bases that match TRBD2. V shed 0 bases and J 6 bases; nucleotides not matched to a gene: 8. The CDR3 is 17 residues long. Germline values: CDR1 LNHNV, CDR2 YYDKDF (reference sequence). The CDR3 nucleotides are TGTGCCACCAGCAGAGATGTTTACGCGGGAGGGTCCGGGGAGCTGTTTTTT. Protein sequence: CATSRDVYAGGSGELFF.

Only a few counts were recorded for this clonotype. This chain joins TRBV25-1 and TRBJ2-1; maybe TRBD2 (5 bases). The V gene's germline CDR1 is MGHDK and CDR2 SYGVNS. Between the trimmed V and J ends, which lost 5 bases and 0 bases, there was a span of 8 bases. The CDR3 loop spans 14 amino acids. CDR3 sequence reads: CASSKTSSYNEQFF. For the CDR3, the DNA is TGTGCCAGCAGTAAAACTAGCTCCTACAATGAGCAGTTCTTC.